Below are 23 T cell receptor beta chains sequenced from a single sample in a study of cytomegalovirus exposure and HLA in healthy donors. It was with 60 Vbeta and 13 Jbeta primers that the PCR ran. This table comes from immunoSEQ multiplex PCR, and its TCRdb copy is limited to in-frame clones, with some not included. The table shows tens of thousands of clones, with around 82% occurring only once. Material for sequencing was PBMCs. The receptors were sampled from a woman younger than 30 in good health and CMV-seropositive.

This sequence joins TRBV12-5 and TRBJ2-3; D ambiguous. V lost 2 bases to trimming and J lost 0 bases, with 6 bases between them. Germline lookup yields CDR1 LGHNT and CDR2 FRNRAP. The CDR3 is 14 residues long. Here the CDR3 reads CASGLSRSTDTQYF. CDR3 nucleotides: TGTGCTAGTGGTTTGTCCAGAAGCACAGATACGCAGTATTTT.

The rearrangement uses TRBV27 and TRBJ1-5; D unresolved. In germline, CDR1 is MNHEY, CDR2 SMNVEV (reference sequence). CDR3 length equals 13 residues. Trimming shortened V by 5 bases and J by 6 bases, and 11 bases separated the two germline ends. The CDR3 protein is CASSVEEGQPQHF. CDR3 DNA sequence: TGTGCCAGCAGTGTCGAAGAGGGTCAGCCCCAGCATTTT.

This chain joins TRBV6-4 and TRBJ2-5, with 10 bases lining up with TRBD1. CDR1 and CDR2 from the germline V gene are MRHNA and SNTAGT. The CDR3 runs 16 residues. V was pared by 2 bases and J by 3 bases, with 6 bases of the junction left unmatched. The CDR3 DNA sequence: TGTGCCAGCAGTGACCCCGCCGGGACAGGGGAAGAGACCCAGTACTTC. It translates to CASSDPAGTGEETQYF.

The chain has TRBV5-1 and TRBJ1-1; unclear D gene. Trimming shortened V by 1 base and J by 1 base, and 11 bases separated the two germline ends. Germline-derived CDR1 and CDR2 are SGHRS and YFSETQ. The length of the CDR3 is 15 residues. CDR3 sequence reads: CASSLLSGSNTEAFF. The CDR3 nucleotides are TGCGCCAGCAGCTTGTTATCAGGTTCGAACACTGAAGCTTTCTTT.

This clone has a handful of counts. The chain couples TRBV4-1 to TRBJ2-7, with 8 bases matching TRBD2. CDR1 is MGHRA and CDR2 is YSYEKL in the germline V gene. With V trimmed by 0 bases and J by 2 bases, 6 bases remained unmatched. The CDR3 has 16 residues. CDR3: CASSQEALAAPYEQYF. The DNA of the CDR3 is TGCGCCAGCAGCCAAGAGGCACTAGCGGCTCCCTACGAGCAGTACTTC.

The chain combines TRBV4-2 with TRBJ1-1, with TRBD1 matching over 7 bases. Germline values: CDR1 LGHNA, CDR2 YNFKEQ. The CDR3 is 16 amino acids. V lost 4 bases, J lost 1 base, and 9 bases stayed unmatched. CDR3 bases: TGTGCCAGCAGCCGATGGACAGGACAGACGAACACTGAAGCTTTCTTT. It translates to CASSRWTGQTNTEAFF.

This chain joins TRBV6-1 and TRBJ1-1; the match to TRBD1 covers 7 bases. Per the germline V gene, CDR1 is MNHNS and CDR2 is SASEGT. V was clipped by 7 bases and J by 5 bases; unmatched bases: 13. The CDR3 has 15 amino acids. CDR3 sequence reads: CASIYQETGNTEAFF. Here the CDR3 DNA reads TGTGCCAGCATATATCAGGAGACAGGGAATACTGAAGCTTTCTTT.

The CDR3 bases are TGCGCCAGCAGCCTAACAGACTACGAGCAGTACTTC. Protein: CASSLTDYEQYF. V usage is TRBV5-1 and J usage is TRBJ2-7; D uncertain. The V gene's germline CDR1 is SGHRS and CDR2 YFSETQ. The V and J ends lost 4 bases and 3 bases respectively, with 8 bases between them. The CDR3 extends over 12 amino acids.

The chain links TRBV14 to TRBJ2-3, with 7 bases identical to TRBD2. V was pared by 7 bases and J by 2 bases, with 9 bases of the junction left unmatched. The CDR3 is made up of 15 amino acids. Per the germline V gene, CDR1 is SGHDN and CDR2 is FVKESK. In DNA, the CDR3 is TGTGCCAGCACCAAAGGGGAGGGAGCCACAGATACGCAGTATTTT. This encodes CASTKGEGATDTQYF.

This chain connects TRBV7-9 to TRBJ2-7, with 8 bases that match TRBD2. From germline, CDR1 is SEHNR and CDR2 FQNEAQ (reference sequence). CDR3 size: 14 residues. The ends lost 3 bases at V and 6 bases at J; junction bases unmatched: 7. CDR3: CASSLGSGVSEQYF. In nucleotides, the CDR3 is TGTGCCAGCAGCTTGGGTAGCGGGGTATCCGAGCAGTACTTC.

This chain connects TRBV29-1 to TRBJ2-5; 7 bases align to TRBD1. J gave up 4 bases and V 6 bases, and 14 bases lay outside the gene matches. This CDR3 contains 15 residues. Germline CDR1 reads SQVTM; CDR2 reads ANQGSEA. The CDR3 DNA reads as TGCAGCGTCGGACCGACCGGTTACAGGGGAGAGACCCAGTACTTC. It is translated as CSVGPTGYRGETQYF. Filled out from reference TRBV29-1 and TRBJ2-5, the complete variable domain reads SAVISQKPSRDICQRGTSLTIQCQVDSQVTMMFWYRQQPGQSLTLIATANQGSEATYESGFVIDKFPISRPNLTFSTLTVSNMSPEDSSIYLCSVGPTGYRGETQYFGPGTRLLVL.

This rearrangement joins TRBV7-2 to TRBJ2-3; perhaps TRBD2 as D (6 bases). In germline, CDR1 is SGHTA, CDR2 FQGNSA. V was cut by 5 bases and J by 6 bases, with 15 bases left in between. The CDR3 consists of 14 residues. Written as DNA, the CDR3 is TGTGCCAGCAGCCCCGTGGGACGGGGGGATACGCAGTATTTT. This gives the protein CASSPVGRGDTQYF.

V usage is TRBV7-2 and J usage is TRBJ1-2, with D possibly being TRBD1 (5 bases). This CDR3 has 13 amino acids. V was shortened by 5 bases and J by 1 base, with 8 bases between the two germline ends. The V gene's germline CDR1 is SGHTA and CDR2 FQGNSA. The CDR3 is CASSVQDNYGYTF. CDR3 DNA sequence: TGTGCCAGCAGCGTACAGGATAACTATGGCTACACCTTC.

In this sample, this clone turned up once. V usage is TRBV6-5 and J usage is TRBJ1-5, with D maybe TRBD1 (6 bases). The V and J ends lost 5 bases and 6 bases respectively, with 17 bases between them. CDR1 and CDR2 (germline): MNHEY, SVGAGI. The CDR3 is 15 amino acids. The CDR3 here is CASSNEGGGGQPQHF. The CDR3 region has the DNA TGTGCCAGCAGTAACGAAGGGGGAGGGGGTCAGCCCCAGCATTTT.

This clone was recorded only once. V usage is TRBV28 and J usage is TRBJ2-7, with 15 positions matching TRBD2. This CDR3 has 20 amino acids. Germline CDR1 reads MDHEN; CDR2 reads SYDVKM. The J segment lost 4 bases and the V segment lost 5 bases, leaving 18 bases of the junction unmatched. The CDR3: CASSPIRTSGRAVQQYEQYF. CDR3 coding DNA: TGTGCCAGCAGTCCAATCAGGACTAGCGGGAGGGCCGTTCAACAGTACGAGCAGTACTTC.

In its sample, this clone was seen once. The CDR3 DNA follows: TGTGCCAGCAGCGAGGCGAACGGGTTAAGCACAGATACGCAGTATTTT. Its protein is CASSEANGLSTDTQYF. The chain couples TRBV9 to TRBJ2-3; D remains ambiguous. Trimming took off 3 bases at V and 0 bases at J, with 14 bases between the two ends. Germline V gene sequence: CDR1 SGDLS, CDR2 YYNGEE. CDR3 length equals 16 residues.

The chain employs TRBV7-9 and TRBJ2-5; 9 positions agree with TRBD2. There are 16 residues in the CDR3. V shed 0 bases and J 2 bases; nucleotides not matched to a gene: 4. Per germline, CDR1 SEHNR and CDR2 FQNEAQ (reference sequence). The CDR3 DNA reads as TGTGCCAGCAGCTTAGCTCTGCGGGGGGGGCAAGAGACCCAGTACTTC. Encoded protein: CASSLALRGGQETQYF.

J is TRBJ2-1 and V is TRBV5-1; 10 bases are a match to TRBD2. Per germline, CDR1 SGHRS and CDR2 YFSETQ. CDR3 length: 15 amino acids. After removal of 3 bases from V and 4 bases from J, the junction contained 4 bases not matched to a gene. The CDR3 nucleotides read TGCGCCAGCAGCTCCGGGACTAGCGCGTACAATGAGCAGTTCTTC. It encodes CASSSGTSAYNEQFF. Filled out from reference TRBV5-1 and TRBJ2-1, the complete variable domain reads KAGVTQTPRYLIKTRGQQVTLSCSPISGHRSVSWYQQTPGQGLQFLFEYFSETQRNKGNFPGRFSGRQFSNSRSEMNVSTLELGDSALYLCASSSGTSAYNEQFFGPGTRLTVL.

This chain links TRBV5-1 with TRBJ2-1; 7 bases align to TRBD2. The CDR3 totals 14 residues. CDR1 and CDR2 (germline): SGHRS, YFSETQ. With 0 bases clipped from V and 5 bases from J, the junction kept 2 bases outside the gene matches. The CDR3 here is CASSLVAGHNEQFF. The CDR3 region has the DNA TGCGCCAGCAGCTTGGTAGCGGGCCACAATGAGCAGTTCTTC.

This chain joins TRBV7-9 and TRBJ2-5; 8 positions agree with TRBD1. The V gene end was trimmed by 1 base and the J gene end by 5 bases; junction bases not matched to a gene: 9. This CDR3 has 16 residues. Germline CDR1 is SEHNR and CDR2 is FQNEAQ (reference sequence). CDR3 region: CASSLGAGGIWETQYF. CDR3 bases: TGTGCCAGCAGCTTAGGGGCAGGGGGCATATGGGAGACCCAGTACTTC.

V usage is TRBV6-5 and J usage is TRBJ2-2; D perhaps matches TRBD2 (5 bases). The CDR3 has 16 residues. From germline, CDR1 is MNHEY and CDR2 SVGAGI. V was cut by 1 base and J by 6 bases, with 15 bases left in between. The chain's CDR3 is CASSYLGRAGSGELFF. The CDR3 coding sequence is TGTGCCAGCAGTTACTTAGGGCGGGCAGGCTCCGGGGAGCTGTTTTTT.

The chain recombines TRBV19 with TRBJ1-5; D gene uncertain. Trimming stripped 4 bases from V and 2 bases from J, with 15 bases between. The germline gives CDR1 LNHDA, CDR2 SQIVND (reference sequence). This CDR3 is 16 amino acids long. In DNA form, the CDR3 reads TGTGCCAGTAGTAGCGTACGGACTGAAGGCAATCAGCCCCAGCATTTT. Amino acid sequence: CASSSVRTEGNQPQHF.

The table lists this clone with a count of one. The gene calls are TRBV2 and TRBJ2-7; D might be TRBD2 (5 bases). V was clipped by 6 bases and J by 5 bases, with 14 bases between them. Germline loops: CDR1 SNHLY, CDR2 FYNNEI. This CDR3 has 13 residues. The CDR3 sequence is CASSKDRGDEQYF. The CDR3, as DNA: TGTGCCAGCAGCAAAGACCGGGGTGACGAGCAGTACTTC.